This T cell receptor (beta chain) was sequenced in a study of TIL therapy for anti-PD-1-resistant metastatic lung cancer. V was cut by 4 bases and J by 9 bases, with 10 bases left in between. CDR3 length: 12 amino acids. Germline CDR1 SGHTA, CDR2 FQGTGA. This was the immunoSEQ v3 assay. Method: immunoSEQ multiplex PCR; TCRdb's copy keeps in-frame clones and lacks some. Of just over 20,000 clones listed, about four fifths are singletons. The time point is: pre-treatment sample, taken before nivolumab and TIL therapy. The V gene is TRBV7-3, the J gene TRBJ2-1; no reliable D call. This sequence originates from a person aged 25 to 79 with non-small cell lung cancer. The specimen was blood, collected at baseline. As DNA, the CDR3 is TGTGCCAGCAGCTCCAGTTCCGGTGAGCAGTTCTTC. It codes for CASSSSSGEQFF.